The 5 T cell receptor beta chains given below trace back to one sample, sequenced in a study of blood T cell repertoires in COVID-19. TCRdb's table, derived via immunoSEQ multiplex PCR, lists solely in-frame clones and lacks some. The sample yields tens of thousands of clones, 65% to 85% seen once. The source material was peripheral blood. All receptors derive from a human donor in a cohort sampled during active COVID-19.

This clone was detected only once. This chain connects TRBV2 to TRBJ1-3, with D perhaps matching TRBD1 (6 bases). The CDR3 sequence is 13 residues long. The germline V gene encodes CDR1 SNHLY and CDR2 FYNNEI. V was cut by 7 bases and J by 5 bases, with 12 bases left in between. The CDR3 DNA reads as TGTGCCAGCACACAGGGCGAACGAAACACCATATATTTT. Translating gives CASTQGERNTIYF.

The chain links TRBV19 to TRBJ2-4; maybe TRBD2 (5 bases). There are 16 residues in the CDR3. V lost 7 bases, J lost 6 bases, and 22 bases lay in between. CDR1 and CDR2 (germline): LNHDA, SQIVND (reference sequence). The CDR3 DNA reads TGTGCCAGTAAACGGTCCCACACGGAGGTACCAAACATTCAGTACTTC. Protein: CASKRSHTEVPNIQYF.

The rearrangement uses TRBV7-3 and TRBJ1-1; no firm D call. Trimming removed 5 bases from V and 1 base from J, with 8 bases in between. This CDR3 is 13 amino acids long. CDR1 and CDR2 (germline): SGHTA, FQGTGA. The CDR3 loop reads CASSPEGNTEAFF. For the CDR3, the DNA is TGTGCCAGCAGCCCCGAGGGGAACACTGAAGCTTTCTTT.

This clone was seen a few times. The V call is TRBV30, the J call TRBJ1-1; D uncertain. CDR1 GTSNPN and CDR2 SVGIG come from the germline V gene (reference sequence). The V end lost 0 bases, the J end lost 1 base, and 6 bases lay between the germline ends. This CDR3 comprises 13 residues. CDR3 sequence (DNA): TGTGCCTGGAGTGTCGGGGAGAACACTGAAGCTTTCTTT. Its translation is CAWSVGENTEAFF.

The chain is built from TRBV7-2 and TRBJ1-4; D call uncertain. The ends were cut back, 1 base at V and 5 bases at J, with 8 bases in the middle. Looked up from germline, CDR1 is SGHTA and CDR2 is FQGNSA. The CDR3 is made up of 14 amino acids. The CDR3 is CASSLGPRNEKLFF. The CDR3 DNA follows: TGTGCCAGCAGCTTAGGGCCAAGAAATGAAAAACTGTTTTTT.